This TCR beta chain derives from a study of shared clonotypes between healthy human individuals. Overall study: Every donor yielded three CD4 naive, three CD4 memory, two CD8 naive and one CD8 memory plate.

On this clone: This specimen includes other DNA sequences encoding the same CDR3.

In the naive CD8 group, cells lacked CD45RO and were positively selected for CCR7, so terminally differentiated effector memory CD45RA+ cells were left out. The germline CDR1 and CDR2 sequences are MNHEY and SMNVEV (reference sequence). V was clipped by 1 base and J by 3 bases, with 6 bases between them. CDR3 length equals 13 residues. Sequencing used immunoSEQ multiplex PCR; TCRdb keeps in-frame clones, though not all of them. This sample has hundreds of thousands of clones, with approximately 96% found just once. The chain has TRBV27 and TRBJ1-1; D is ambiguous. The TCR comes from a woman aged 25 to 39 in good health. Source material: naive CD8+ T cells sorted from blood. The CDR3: CASSLYGDTEAFF. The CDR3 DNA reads TGTGCCAGCAGTTTATACGGGGACACTGAAGCTTTCTTT.